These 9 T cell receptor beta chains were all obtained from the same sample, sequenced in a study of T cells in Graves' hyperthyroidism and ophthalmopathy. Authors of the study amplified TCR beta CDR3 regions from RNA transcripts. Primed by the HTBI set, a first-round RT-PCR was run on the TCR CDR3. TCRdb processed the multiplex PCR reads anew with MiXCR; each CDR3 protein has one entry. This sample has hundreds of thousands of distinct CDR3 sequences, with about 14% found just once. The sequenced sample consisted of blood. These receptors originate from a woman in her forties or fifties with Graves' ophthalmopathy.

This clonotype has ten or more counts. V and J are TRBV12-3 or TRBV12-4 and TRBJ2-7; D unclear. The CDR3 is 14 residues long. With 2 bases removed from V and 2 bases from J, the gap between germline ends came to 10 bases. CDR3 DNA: TGTGCCAGCAGTTTACTGGTCGGGCCCTACGAGCAGTACTTC. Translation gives CASSLLVGPYEQYF.

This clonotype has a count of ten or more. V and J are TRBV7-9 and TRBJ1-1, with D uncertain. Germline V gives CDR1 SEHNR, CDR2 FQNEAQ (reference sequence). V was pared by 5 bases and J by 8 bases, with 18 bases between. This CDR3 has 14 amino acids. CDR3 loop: CASSPLEGAYEAFF. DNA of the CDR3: TGTGCCAGCAGCCCCCTAGAGGGCGCGTACGAAGCTTTCTTT. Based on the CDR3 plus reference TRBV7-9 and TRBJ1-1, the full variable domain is DTGVSQNPRHKITKRGQNVTFRCDPISEHNRLYWYRQTLGQGPEFLTYFQNEAQLEKSRLLSDRFSAERPKGSFSTLEIQRTEQGDSAMYLCASSPLEGAYEAFFGQGTRLTVV.

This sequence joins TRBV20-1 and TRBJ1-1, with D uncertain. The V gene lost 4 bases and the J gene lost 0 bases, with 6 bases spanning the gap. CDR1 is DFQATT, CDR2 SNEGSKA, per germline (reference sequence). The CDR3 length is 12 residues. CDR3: CSAKRLNTEAFF. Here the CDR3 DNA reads TGCAGTGCTAAGCGCCTGAACACTGAAGCTTTCTTT.

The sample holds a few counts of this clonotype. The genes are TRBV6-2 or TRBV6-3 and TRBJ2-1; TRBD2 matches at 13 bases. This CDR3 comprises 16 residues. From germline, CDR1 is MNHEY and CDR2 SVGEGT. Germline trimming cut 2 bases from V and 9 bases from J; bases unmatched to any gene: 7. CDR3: CASSYPGLAGEREQFF. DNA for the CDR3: TGTGCCAGCAGTTACCCTGGACTAGCGGGAGAACGTGAGCAGTTCTTC.

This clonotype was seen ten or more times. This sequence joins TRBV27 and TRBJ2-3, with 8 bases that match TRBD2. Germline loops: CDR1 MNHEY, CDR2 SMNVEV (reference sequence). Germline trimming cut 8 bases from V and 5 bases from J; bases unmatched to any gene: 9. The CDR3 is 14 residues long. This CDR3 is CASGLAGKIDTQYF. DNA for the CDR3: TGTGCCAGCGGGTTAGCGGGAAAGATAGATACGCAGTATTTT.

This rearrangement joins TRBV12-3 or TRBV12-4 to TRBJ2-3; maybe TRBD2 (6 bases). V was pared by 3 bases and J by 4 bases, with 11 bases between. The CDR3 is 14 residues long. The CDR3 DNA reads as TGTGCCAGCAGTTTTGGAGGGGCCGCAGATACGCAGTATTTT. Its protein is CASSFGGAADTQYF.

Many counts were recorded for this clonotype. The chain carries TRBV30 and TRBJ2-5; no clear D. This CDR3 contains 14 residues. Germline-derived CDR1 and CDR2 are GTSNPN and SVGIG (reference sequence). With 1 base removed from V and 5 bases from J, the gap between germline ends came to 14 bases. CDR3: CAWSAGRVGETQYF. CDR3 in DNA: TGTGCCTGGAGTGCAGGACGGGTTGGGGAGACCCAGTACTTC.

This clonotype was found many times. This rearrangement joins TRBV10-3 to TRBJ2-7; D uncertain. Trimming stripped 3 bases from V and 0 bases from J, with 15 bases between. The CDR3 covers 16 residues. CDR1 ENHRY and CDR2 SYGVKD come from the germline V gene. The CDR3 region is CAISDSLDPSSYEQYF. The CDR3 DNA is TGTGCCATCAGTGATTCTTTGGACCCGAGCTCCTACGAGCAGTACTTC.

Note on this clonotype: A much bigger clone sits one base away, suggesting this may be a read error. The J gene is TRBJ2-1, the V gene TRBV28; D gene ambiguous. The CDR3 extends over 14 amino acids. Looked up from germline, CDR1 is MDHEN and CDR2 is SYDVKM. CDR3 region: CASSLSPSLNEQLF. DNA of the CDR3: TGTGCCAGCAGTTTATCTCCCTCGCTCAATGAGCAGCTCTTC.